These 20 T cell receptor beta chains were sequenced from one sample in a study of blood T cell repertoires in COVID-19. The data were produced by immunoSEQ multiplex PCR, yet TCRdb's version contains in-frame clones alone and is incomplete. Of roughly 290,000 clones listed, roughly 89% are singletons. Sequencing input: PBMCs or T cells enriched from blood (not recorded which). The receptors stem from a woman aged 35 to 49 who had recovered from COVID-19.

The rearrangement joins TRBV5-7 to TRBJ2-3, with 7 bases fitting TRBD2. TRBV5-7 carries the ORF label, with uncertain function. CDR3 length equals 16 residues. V trimming: 5 bases; J trimming: 1 base; junction bases outside the gene matches: 10. As DNA, the CDR3 is TGTGCCAGCAGGCGGGCGAAGCTAGCGGGCACAGATACGCAGTATTTT. Translated, it gives CASRRAKLAGTDTQYF.

This chain joins TRBV9 and TRBJ2-3; D perhaps matches TRBD2 (6 bases). CDR1 is SGDLS and CDR2 is YYNGEE in the germline V gene. The CDR3 runs 16 residues. Trimming stripped 4 bases from V and 5 bases from J, with 20 bases between. CDR3 protein: CASSRRATGPVDTQYF. CDR3 bases: TGTGCCAGCAGCCGGAGGGCCACTGGTCCCGTAGATACGCAGTATTTT.

The rearrangement uses TRBV18 and TRBJ1-4; D gene uncertain. The CDR3 runs 16 residues. Germline-derived CDR1 and CDR2 are KGHSH and LQKENI. With 2 bases removed from V and 3 bases from J, the gap between germline ends came to 13 bases. DNA for the CDR3: TGTGCCAGCTCACCAGTCTCTCTCGGTGCTAATGAAAAACTGTTTTTT. This codes for CASSPVSLGANEKLFF.

This clone was recorded once. The chain joins TRBV4-2 to TRBJ2-7; 8 bases fit TRBD1. The length of the CDR3 is 16 residues. J lost 2 bases, V lost 1 base, and 7 bases had no gene match. Per germline, CDR1 LGHNA and CDR2 YNFKEQ. The DNA for the CDR3 is TGTGCCAGCAGCCAAGGAGGTCGGGACAGGACCTACGAGCAGTACTTC. This codes for CASSQGGRDRTYEQYF.

This chain uses TRBV5-1 with TRBJ2-1; TRBD1 might be the D (6 bases). CDR1 is SGHRS, CDR2 YFSETQ, per germline. Between the trimmed V and J ends, which lost 4 bases and 5 bases, there was a span of 10 bases. This CDR3 region has 13 residues. This chain's CDR3 is CASSAGQNNEQFF. In DNA, the CDR3 is TGCGCCAGCAGCGCCGGACAGAACAATGAGCAGTTCTTC.

The rearrangement joins TRBV30 to TRBJ1-3; D ambiguous. Germline CDR1 GTSNPN, CDR2 SVGIG (reference sequence). This CDR3 region has 15 residues. The V end was cut by 3 bases, the J end by 1 base, with 13 bases between. CDR3 region: CAWRDFMISGNTIYF. In nucleotides, the CDR3 is TGTGCCTGGAGGGACTTTATGATATCTGGAAACACCATATATTTT.

This clone showed up just a few times. This chain uses TRBV5-4 with TRBJ2-1; possible D gene TRBD2, 6 bases. CDR1 and CDR2 (germline): SGHNT, YYREEE (reference sequence). CDR3 length: 15 residues. Trimming took off 2 bases at V and 5 bases at J, with 14 bases between the two ends. The CDR3: CASSFGGATDNEQFF. The CDR3 DNA is TGTGCCAGCAGCTTTGGAGGGGCTACGGACAATGAGCAGTTCTTC.

The genes are TRBV12-3 or TRBV12-4 and TRBJ1-1; TRBD1 matches 9 bases. V lost 6 bases, J lost 7 bases, and 3 bases stayed unmatched. This CDR3 spans 12 amino acids. CDR3 sequence reads: CASSPDRGEAFF. CDR3 coding DNA: TGTGCCAGCAGCCCGGACAGGGGTGAAGCTTTCTTT.

The chain links TRBV28 to TRBJ1-5; weak D call: TRBD1 (6 bases). The CDR3 has 14 amino acids. The V end was cut by 9 bases, the J end by 5 bases, with 17 bases between. Germline CDR1 reads MDHEN; CDR2 reads SYDVKM. Here the CDR3 reads CASLRAGADQPQHF. The CDR3 bases are TGTGCCAGTCTTAGGGCGGGGGCGGATCAGCCCCAGCATTTT.

This chain links TRBV24-1 with TRBJ2-7; 8 bases match TRBD1. With 5 bases clipped from V and 7 bases from J, the junction kept 12 bases outside the gene matches. CDR3 length: 15 residues. Germline V CDR1 and CDR2: KGHDR, SFDVKD. The CDR3 region has the DNA TGTGCCACCAGTGTAGGGACAGGTCCCAAGAGGGAGCAGTACTTC. It yields the protein CATSVGTGPKREQYF.

The chain is built from TRBV5-4 and TRBJ2-5; 7 positions match TRBD2. The length of the CDR3 is 16 residues. The J segment lost 1 base and the V segment lost 4 bases, leaving 10 bases of the junction unmatched. CDR1 is SGHNT, CDR2 YYREEE, per germline (reference sequence). CDR3 in amino acids: CASSPRTRGGQETQYF. CDR3 sequence (DNA): TGTGCCAGCAGCCCCAGGACCCGCGGGGGCCAAGAGACCCAGTACTTC.

J is TRBJ2-2 and V is TRBV2; 8 bases align to TRBD1. The CDR3 has 15 amino acids. Germline loops: CDR1 SNHLY, CDR2 FYNNEI. The V and J ends lost 8 bases and 4 bases, in that order; junction bases with no gene match: 9. CDR3 bases: TGTGCCAGCTGTCTGGACAGGGTGGGCACCGGGGAGCTGTTTTTT. Its protein is CASCLDRVGTGELFF.

This clone has only one observation. This chain joins TRBV9 and TRBJ2-1, with TRBD2 matching over 11 bases. CDR3 length: 15 residues. The germline V gene encodes CDR1 SGDLS and CDR2 YYNGEE. The junction had 6 bases not matched to a gene; V was cut back by 4 bases and J by 6 bases. The CDR3 DNA reads as TGTGCCAGCAGCCCCTCCGGGACTAGCGGCAATGAGCAGTTCTTC. The encoded protein is CASSPSGTSGNEQFF.

The chain is built from TRBV10-3 and TRBJ2-7, with no clear D. This CDR3 comprises 14 residues. The V end lost 6 bases, the J end lost 2 bases, and 14 bases lay between the germline ends. CDR1 is ENHRY and CDR2 is SYGVKD in the germline V gene. The CDR3 here is CAISTTQATYEQYF. Here the CDR3 DNA reads TGTGCCATCAGCACAACTCAGGCGACCTACGAGCAGTACTTC.

The gene calls are TRBV9 and TRBJ2-2; 7 bases match TRBD2. Germline CDR1 reads SGDLS; CDR2 reads YYNGEE. This CDR3 comprises 15 residues. Trimming cost V 7 bases and J 5 bases; bases outside gene matches: 11. As DNA, the CDR3 is TGTGCCAGCTGTCTAGGGCTAGCGGAAACCGGGGAGCTGTTTTTT. Translation gives CASCLGLAETGELFF.

CDR3 in amino acids: CASSRTEGGRYTEAFF. The CDR3 DNA reads TGCGCCAGCAGCCGGACGGAGGGCGGGAGGTACACTGAAGCTTTCTTT. V gene TRBV5-1 combines with J gene TRBJ1-1; no definite D call. This CDR3 is built from 16 residues. Looked up from germline, CDR1 is SGHRS and CDR2 is YFSETQ. Trimming left V 4 bases short and J 3 bases short, with 19 bases between.

This clone was counted between two and nine times. The V call is TRBV27, the J call TRBJ2-1; 13 positions agree with TRBD2. Germline V gene sequence: CDR1 MNHEY, CDR2 SMNVEV (reference sequence). The ends lost 6 bases at V and 8 bases at J; junction bases unmatched: 13. CDR3 size: 17 residues. The CDR3 DNA is TGTGCCAGCAGCCCGAGGACTAGCGGGAGTATATCCCATGAGCAGTTCTTC. It yields the protein CASSPRTSGSISHEQFF.

In its sample, this clone was seen a few times. The V and J genes are TRBV19 and TRBJ1-2, with D perhaps TRBD1 (6 bases). Trimming removed 4 bases at V and 8 bases at J, with 14 bases between. The germline CDR1 and CDR2 sequences are LNHDA and SQIVND (reference sequence). The CDR3 runs 13 residues. CDR3 amino acids: CASSTRTALGYTF. In DNA, the CDR3 is TGTGCCAGTAGTACCCGGACAGCTCTCGGCTACACCTTC. The variable domain in full, with the rest retrieved from reference TRBV19 and TRBJ1-2, is DGGITQSPKYLFRKEGQNVTLSCEQNLNHDAMYWYRQDPGQGLRLIYYSQIVNDFQKGDIAEGYSVSREKKESFPLTVTSAQKNPTAFYLCASSTRTALGYTFGSGTRLTVV.

The rearrangement links TRBV7-3 to TRBJ2-7; D perhaps matches TRBD1 (5 bases). The length of the CDR3 is 15 residues. Germline CDR1 is SGHTA and CDR2 is FQGTGA. Deletions cut 0 bases from V and 3 bases from J, with 12 bases between. The CDR3 DNA reads as TGTGCCAGCAGCTTAACGGCAGGGTTCGGCTACGAGCAGTACTTC. This gives the protein CASSLTAGFGYEQYF. The full variable domain, rest sourced from reference TRBV7-3 and TRBJ2-7, is GAGVSQTPSNKVTEKGKYVELRCDPISGHTALYWYRQSLGQGPEFLIYFQGTGAADDSGLPNDRFFAVRPEGSVSTLKIQRTERGDSAVYLCASSLTAGFGYEQYFGPGTRLTVT.

This sequence joins TRBV4-1 and TRBJ1-1; perhaps TRBD1 as D (5 bases). This CDR3 has 16 residues. Trimming removed 2 bases from V and 1 base from J, with 14 bases in between. CDR1 and CDR2 (germline): MGHRA, YSYEKL. CDR3: CASSQLPGLPNTEAFF. In DNA form, the CDR3 reads TGCGCCAGCAGCCAACTCCCGGGACTCCCGAACACTGAAGCTTTCTTT.